The subject of this entry is one T cell receptor (beta chain). A few counts support this clonotype. It has no known antigen specificity. No clone much larger than this one lies a single base away; base qualities are absent. The data derive from a study of T-cell reconstitution after alpha-beta-depleted transplantation in children (TCRdb year 2016). Looking at the study overall: T-cell immune reconstitution after TCRalphabeta/CD19-depleted allogeneic hematopoietic cell transplantation in children was quantitatively tracked in the study by means of TCR repertoire profiling.

V ends up 2 bases short and J 6 bases short, with an unmatched junction base count of 11. The CDR3 contains 16 residues, cysteine and phenylalanine counted. Of all the DNA, just the CDR3 is kept, 48 bases in frame from base 1. The germline V gene supplies CDR1 SGHRS and CDR2 YFSETQ. Libraries were constructed by PCR. Sequencing was carried out with an Illumina HiSeq 2500. To normalize quantification of the TCRbeta repertoire, the TCR libraries were built with molecular barcoding that relied on unique molecular identifiers. TCRdb cleaned the public reads at Q25 with fastp, built clones with MiXCR and kept in-frame beta chains. All rows with the same CDR3 protein become a single entry with the most common DNA and genes. Present in this sample are around 530,000 distinct CDR3 sequences, approximately 29% of which were seen just once. The ten top clones hold 2% to 3% of the sample.

The receptor was derived from a human donor who donated a stem cell graft to a child with aplastic anemia. The sample in question was PBMCs from the stem cell graft donor, obtained from the stem cell graft. The chain links TRBV5-1 with TRBJ1-2, with 9 middle bases fitting TRBD1. In nucleotides, the sequence is TGCGCCAGCAGCTTCAACTTGCGGACAGGGGCGGATGGCTACACCTTC. It translates to CASSFNLRTGADGYTF. Reference TRBV5-1 and TRBJ1-2 proteins supply the regions before and after the CDR3; the full variable domain is: KAGVTQTPRYLIKTRGQQVTLSCSPISGHRSVSWYQQTPGQGLQFLFEYFSETQRNKGNFPGRFSGRQFSNSRSEMNVSTLELGDSALYLCASSFNLRTGADGYTFGSGTRLTVV.